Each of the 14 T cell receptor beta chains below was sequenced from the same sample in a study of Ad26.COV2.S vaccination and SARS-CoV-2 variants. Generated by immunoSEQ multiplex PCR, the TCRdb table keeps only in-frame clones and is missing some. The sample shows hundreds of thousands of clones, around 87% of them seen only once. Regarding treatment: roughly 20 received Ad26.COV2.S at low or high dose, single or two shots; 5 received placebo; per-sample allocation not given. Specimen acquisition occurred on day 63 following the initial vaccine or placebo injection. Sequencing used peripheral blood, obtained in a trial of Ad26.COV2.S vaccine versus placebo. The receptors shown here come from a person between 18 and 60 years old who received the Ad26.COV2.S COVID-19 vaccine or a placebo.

The CDR3 region has the DNA TGCGCCAGCAGCTCGACAGGGGGCCTAGTGGATACGCAGTATTTT. Amino acid sequence: CASSSTGGLVDTQYF. V is TRBV5-1 and J is TRBJ2-3; the match to TRBD1 covers 10 bases. Germline V lookup: CDR1 SGHRS, CDR2 YFSETQ. This CDR3 comprises 15 residues. V was pared by 3 bases and J by 6 bases, with 7 bases of the junction left unmatched.

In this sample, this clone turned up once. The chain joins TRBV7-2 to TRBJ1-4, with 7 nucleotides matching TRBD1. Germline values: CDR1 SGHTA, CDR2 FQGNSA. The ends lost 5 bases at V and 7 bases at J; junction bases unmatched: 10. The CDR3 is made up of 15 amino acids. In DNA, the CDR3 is TGTGCCAGCAGCCCAGGGGGGGGACGGACTGAAAAACTGTTTTTT. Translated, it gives CASSPGGGRTEKLFF.

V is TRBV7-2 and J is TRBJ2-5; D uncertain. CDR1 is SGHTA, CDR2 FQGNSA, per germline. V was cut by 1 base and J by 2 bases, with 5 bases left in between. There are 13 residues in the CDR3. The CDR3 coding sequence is TGTGCCAGCAGCTTAGTGGTACAAGAGACCCAGTACTTC. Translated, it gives CASSLVVQETQYF. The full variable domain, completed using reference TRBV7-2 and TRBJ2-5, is GAGVSQSPSNKVTEKGKDVELRCDPISGHTALYWYRQSLGQGLEFLIYFQGNSAPDKSGLPSDRFSAERTGGSVSTLTIQRTQQEDSAVYLCASSLVVQETQYFGPGTRLLVL.

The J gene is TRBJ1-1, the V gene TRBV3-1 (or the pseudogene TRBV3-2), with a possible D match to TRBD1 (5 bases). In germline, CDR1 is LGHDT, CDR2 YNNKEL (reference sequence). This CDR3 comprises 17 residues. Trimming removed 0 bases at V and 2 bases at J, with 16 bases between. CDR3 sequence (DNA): TGTGCCAGCAGCCAAGAAGCTTTGCCAGGGCACAACACTGAAGCTTTCTTT. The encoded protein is CASSQEALPGHNTEAFF.

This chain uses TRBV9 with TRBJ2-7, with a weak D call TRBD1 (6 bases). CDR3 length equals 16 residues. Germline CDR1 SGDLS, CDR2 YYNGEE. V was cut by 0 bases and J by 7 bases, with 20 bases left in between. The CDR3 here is CASSVDVDGTQGEQYF. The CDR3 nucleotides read TGTGCCAGCAGCGTAGATGTGGACGGCACCCAGGGGGAGCAGTACTTC.

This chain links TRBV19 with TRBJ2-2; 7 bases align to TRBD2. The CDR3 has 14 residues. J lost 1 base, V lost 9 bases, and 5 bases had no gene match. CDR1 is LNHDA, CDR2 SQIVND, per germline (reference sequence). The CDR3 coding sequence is TGTGCCAGCGCCCAGCGGGAGAACACCGGGGAGCTGTTTTTT. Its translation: CASAQRENTGELFF. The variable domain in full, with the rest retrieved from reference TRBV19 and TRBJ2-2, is DGGITQSPKYLFRKEGQNVTLSCEQNLNHDAMYWYRQDPGQGLRLIYYSQIVNDFQKGDIAEGYSVSREKKESFPLTVTSAQKNPTAFYLCASAQRENTGELFFGEGSRLTVL.

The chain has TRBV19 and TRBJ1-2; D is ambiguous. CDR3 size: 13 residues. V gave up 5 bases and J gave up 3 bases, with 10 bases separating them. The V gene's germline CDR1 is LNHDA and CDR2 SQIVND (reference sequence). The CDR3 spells CASSATVYYGYTF. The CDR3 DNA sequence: TGTGCCAGTAGTGCGACGGTCTACTATGGCTACACCTTC.

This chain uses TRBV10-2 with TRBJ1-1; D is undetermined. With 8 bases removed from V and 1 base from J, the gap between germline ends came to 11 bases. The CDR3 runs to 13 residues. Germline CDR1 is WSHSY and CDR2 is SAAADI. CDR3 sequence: CASQQYKNTEAFF. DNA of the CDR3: TGCGCCAGCCAACAGTATAAGAACACTGAAGCTTTCTTT.

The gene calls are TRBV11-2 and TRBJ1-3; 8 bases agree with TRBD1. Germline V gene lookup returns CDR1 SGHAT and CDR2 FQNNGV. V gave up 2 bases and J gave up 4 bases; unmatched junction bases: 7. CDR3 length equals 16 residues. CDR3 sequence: CASSLQWTGTGNTIYF. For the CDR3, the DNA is TGTGCCAGCAGCTTACAATGGACAGGGACGGGAAACACCATATATTTT.

Written as DNA, the CDR3 is TGCGCCAGCAGCGAGGCCGGGGCTAGCGGGAGTCGCAATGAGCAGTTCTTC. It is translated as CASSEAGASGSRNEQFF. This chain uses TRBV5-1 with TRBJ2-1, with 10 positions matching TRBD2. Trimming at V came to 4 bases and at J to 6 bases, leaving 13 bases not matched to a gene. CDR3 length equals 17 residues. Germline lookup yields CDR1 SGHRS and CDR2 YFSETQ. The whole variable domain, filled in from reference TRBV5-1 and TRBJ2-1, reads KAGVTQTPRYLIKTRGQQVTLSCSPISGHRSVSWYQQTPGQGLQFLFEYFSETQRNKGNFPGRFSGRQFSNSRSEMNVSTLELGDSALYLCASSEAGASGSRNEQFFGPGTRLTVL.

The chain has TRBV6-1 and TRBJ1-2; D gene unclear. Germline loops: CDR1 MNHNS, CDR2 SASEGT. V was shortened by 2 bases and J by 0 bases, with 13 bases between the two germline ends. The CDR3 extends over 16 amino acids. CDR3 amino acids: CASSERQRWANYGYTF. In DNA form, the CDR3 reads TGTGCCAGCAGTGAAAGGCAAAGATGGGCTAACTATGGCTACACCTTC.

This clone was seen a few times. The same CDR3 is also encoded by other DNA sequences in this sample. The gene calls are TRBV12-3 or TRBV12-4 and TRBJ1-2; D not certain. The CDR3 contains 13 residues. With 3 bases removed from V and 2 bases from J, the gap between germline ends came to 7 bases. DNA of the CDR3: TGTGCCAGCAGTTTCGGCAGAAACTATGGCTACACCTTC. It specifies CASSFGRNYGYTF.

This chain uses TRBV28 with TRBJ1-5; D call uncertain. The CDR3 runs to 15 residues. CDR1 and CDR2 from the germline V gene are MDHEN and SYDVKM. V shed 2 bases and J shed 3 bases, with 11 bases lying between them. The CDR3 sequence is CASSLRWGSNQPQHF. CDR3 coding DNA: TGTGCCAGCAGTTTAAGATGGGGATCCAATCAGCCCCAGCATTTT.

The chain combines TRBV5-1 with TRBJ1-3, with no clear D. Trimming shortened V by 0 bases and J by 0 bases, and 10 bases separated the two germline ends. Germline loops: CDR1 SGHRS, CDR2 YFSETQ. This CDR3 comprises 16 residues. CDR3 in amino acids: CASSLVGPDSGNTIYF. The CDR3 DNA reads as TGCGCCAGCAGCTTGGTGGGTCCGGACTCTGGAAACACCATATATTTT.